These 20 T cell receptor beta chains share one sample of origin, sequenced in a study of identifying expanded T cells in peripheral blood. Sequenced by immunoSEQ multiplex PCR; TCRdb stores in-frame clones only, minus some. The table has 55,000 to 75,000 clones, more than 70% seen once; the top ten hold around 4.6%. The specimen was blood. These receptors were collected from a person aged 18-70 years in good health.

The CDR3 DNA follows: TGCGCCAGCAGCCACGGACTAGCGGGCAATGAGCAGTTCTTC. Protein product: CASSHGLAGNEQFF. This sequence joins TRBV4-1 and TRBJ2-1, with 11 bases identical to TRBD2. The CDR3 loop spans 14 amino acids. The V gene's germline CDR1 is MGHRA and CDR2 YSYEKL. J gave up 6 bases and V 3 bases, and 1 base lay outside the gene matches.

This CDR3 is CASSDSGTGVWFF. CDR3 bases: TGTGCCAGCAGTGACTCCGGGACAGGGGTGTGGTTCTTC. The chain recombines TRBV6-4 with TRBJ2-1, with 10 positions matching TRBD1. The CDR3 extends over 13 amino acids. Germline V lookup: CDR1 MRHNA, CDR2 SNTAGT. The J segment lost 15 bases and the V segment lost 0 bases, leaving 5 bases of the junction unmatched.

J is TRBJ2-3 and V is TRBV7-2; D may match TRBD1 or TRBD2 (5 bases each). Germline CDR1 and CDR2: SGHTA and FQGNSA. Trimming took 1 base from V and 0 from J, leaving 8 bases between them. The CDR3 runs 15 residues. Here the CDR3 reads CASSLDGASTDTQYF. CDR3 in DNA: TGTGCCAGCAGCTTAGACGGGGCTAGCACAGATACGCAGTATTTT.

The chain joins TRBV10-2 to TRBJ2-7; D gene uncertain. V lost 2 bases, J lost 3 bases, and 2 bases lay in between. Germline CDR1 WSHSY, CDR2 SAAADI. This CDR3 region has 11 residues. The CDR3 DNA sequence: TGCGCCAGCAGTGAGAGCTACGAGCAGTACTTC. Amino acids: CASSESYEQYF.

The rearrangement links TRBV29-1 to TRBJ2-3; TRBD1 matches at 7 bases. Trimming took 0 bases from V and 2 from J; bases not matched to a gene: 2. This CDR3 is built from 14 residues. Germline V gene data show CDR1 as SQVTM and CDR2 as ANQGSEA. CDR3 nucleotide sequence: TGCAGCGTTGAAGAAGGGGGCAACACAGATACGCAGTATTTT. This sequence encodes CSVEEGGNTDTQYF.

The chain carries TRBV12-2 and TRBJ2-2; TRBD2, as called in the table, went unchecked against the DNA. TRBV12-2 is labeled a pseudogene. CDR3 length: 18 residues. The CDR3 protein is CASRLAASGKVVTGELFF. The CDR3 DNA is TGTGCAAGTCGCTTAGCGGCTAGCGGGAAGGTCGTCACCGGGGAGCTGTTTTTT.

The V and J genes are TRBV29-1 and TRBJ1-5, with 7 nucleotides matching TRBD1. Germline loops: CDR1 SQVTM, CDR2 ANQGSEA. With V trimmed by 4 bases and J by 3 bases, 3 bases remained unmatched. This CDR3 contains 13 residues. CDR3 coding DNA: TGCAGCGTTGGGACAGGTTTCAATCAGCCCCAGCATTTT. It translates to CSVGTGFNQPQHF.

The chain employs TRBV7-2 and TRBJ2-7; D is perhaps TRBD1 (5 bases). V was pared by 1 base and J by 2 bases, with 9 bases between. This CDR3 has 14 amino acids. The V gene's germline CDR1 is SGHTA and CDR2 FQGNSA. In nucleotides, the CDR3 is TGTGCCAGCAGCTTAGACAGGTACGCCTACGAGCAGTACTTC. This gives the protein CASSLDRYAYEQYF.

The CDR3 sequence: CATAPGGDTEAFF. The CDR3 nucleotides read TGTGCCACCGCCCCTGGAGGGGACACTGAAGCTTTCTTT. V is TRBV10-3 and J is TRBJ1-1; the D gene is possibly TRBD1 (5 bases). Trimming removed 10 bases from V and 3 bases from J, with 15 bases in between. CDR3 length equals 13 residues. Per the germline V gene, CDR1 is ENHRY and CDR2 is SYGVKD.

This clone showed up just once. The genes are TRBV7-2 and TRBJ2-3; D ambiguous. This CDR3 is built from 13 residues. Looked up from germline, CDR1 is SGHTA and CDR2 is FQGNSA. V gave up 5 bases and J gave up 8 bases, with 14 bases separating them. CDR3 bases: TGTGCCAGCAGCCCACCCTCCTCCAGTACGCAGTATTTT. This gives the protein CASSPPSSSTQYF.

CDR3 in amino acids: CASREDPLEGNEQFF. The CDR3 nucleotides read TGTGCCAGCAGGGAAGACCCTTTAGAGGGCAATGAGCAGTTCTTC. The chain employs TRBV28 and TRBJ2-1; TRBD2 is a possible D gene (5 bases). V was clipped by 6 bases and J by 6 bases, with 18 bases between them. This CDR3 has 15 amino acids. Per the germline V gene, CDR1 is MDHEN and CDR2 is SYDVKM.

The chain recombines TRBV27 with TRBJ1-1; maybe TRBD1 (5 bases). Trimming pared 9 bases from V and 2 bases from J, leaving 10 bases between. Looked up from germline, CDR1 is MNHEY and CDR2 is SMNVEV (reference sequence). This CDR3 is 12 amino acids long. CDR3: CASSGGNTEAFF. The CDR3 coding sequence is TGTGCCAGTTCCGGGGGTAACACTGAAGCTTTCTTT.

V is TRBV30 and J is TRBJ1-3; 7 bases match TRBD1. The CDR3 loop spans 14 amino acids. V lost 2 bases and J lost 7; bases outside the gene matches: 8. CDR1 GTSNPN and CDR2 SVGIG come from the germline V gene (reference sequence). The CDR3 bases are TGTGCCTGGAGTTCCGGGACAGCGCGTAACACCATATATTTT. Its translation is CAWSSGTARNTIYF.

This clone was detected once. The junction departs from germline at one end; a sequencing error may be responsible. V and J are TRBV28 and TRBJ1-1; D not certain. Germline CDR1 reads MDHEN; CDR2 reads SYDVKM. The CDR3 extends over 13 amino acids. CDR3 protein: CASSLSMKTEAFF. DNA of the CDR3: TGTGCCAGCAGTTTATCCATGAAAACTGAAGCTTTCTTT.

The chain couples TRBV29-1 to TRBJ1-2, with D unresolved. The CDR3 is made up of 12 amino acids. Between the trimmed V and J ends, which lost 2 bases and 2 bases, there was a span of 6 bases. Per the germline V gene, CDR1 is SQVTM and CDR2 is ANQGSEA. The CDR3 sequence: CSVEWANYGYTF. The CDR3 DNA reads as TGCAGCGTTGAATGGGCAAACTATGGCTACACCTTC.

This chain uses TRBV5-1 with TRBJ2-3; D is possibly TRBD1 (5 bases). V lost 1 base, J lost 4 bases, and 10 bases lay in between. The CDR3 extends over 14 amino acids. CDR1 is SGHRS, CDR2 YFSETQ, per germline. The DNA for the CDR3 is TGCGCCAGCAGCTTGTTGGACACCTCAGATACGCAGTATTTT. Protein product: CASSLLDTSDTQYF.

CDR3 in amino acids: CASSLWTVVYGYTF. CDR3 DNA sequence: TGTGCCAGCAGCTTGTGGACGGTCGTCTATGGCTACACCTTC. This chain links TRBV5-6 with TRBJ1-2; the D is unclear. Trimming left V 1 base short and J 4 bases short, with 11 bases between. The germline CDR1 and CDR2 sequences are SGHDT and YYEEEE. This CDR3 has 14 residues.

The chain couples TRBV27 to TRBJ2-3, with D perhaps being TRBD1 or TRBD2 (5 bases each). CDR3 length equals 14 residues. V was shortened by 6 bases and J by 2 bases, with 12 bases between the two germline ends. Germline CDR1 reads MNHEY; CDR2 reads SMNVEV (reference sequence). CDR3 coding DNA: TGTGCCAGCAGAACCGGGACGGTCACAGATACGCAGTATTTT. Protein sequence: CASRTGTVTDTQYF.

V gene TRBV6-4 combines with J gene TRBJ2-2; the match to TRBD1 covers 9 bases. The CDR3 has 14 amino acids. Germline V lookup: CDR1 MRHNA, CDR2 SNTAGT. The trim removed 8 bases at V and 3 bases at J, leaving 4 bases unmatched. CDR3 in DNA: TGTGCCAGCGCAAGGACAGGGGACACCGGGGAGCTGTTTTTT. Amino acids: CASARTGDTGELFF.

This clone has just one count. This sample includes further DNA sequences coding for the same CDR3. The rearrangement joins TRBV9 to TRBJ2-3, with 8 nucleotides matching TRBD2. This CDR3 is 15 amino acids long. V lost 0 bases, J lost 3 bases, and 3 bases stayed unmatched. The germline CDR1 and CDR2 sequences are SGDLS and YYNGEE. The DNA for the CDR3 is TGTGCCAGCAGCGTAGGAATAGCGGGGACAGATACGCAGTATTTT. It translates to CASSVGIAGTDTQYF.